A selection of T cell receptor beta chains follows, all from one sample in a study of shared T cell receptors in the human thymus. The assay was immunoSEQ multiplex PCR, and TCRdb's table has in-frame clones only and misses some. Of some 720,000 clones in the sample, 85% to 90% were seen once. These data were also filed under a second study, of human thymus T cells.

The sequenced material came from thymocytes. The receptors were gathered from a boy younger than two with a congenital heart defect. Each CDR3 is given with its conserved first and last residue. D genes are given only for firm matches. Where a row states a size, it is once, few, many or the class of an expanded clone; other rows omit it.

v_call	j_call	d_call	clone_size	cdr3_aa	cdr3_nt
TRBV27	TRBJ1-5	NA	NA	CASRHRNQPQHF	TGTGCCAGTCGACACCGGAATCAGCCCCAGCATTTT
TRBV6-5	TRBJ2-5	TRBD2	NA	CASNPREGLETQYF	TGTGCCAGCAATCCCCGGGAGGGTTTAGAGACCCAGTACTTC
TRBV2	TRBJ1-2	NA	NA	CASPKHTF	TGTGCCAGCCCCAAGCACACCTTC
TRBV18	TRBJ2-5	TRBD1	NA	CASSPTRDRPRPQYF	TGTGCCAGCTCACCAACGCGGGACAGGCCCCGGCCCCAGTACTTC
TRBV20-1	TRBJ1-1	NA	NA	CSARDSYEAFF	TGCAGTGCTAGAGATTCTTATGAAGCTTTCTTT
TRBV5-1	TRBJ1-2	TRBD1	NA	CASSWGRTGARRAYTF	TGCGCCAGCAGCTGGGGCAGAACAGGGGCACGCCGGGCCTACACCTTC
TRBV6-1	TRBJ1-5	NA	NA	CASSEEGSNQPQHF	TGTGCCAGCAGTGAAGAGGGGAGCAATCAGCCCCAGCATTTT
TRBV13	TRBJ2-1	NA	NA	CASSPSCNGQFF	TGTGCCAGCAGCCCGTCCTGTAACGGGCAGTTCTTC
TRBV6-5	TRBJ2-7	TRBD2	NA	CASSSGLAAAYEQYF	TGTGCCAGCAGTTCCGGACTAGCGGCAGCCTACGAGCAGTACTTC
TRBV6-6	TRBJ2-1	TRBD2	NA	CASSYSAGVAYNEQFF	TGTGCCAGCAGTTACTCGGCGGGAGTCGCCTACAATGAGCAGTTCTTC
TRBV4-1	TRBJ2-3	NA	NA	CASSQDSSLTDTQYF	TGCGCCAGCAGCCAAGATTCTAGCCTCACAGATACGCAGTATTTT
TRBV27	TRBJ1-1	TRBD1	NA	CASSTRDRFMNTEAFF	TGTGCCAGCAGTACCCGGGACAGATTTATGAACACTGAAGCTTTCTTT
TRBV5-1	TRBJ2-2	NA	NA	CASSQKDGGSGELFF	TGCGCCAGCAGCCAGAAGGACGGCGGGTCCGGGGAGCTGTTTTTT
TRBV2	TRBJ2-4	TRBD1	NA	CASRDRAKNIQYF	TGTGCCAGCAGGGACAGGGCTAAAAACATTCAGTACTTC
TRBV28	TRBJ1-2	NA	once	CASSPTIDRLQIYGYTF	TGTGCCAGCAGTCCGACGATTGACAGGCTCCAAATCTATGGCTACACCTTC
TRBV5-8	TRBJ2-1	NA	once	CASRSRNEQFF	TGTGCCAGCAGGTCCCGTAATGAGCAGTTCTTC
TRBV27	TRBJ2-7	NA	NA	CASSPWGLSYEQYF	TGTGCCAGCAGTCCTTGGGGGCTCTCCTACGAGCAGTACTTC
TRBV7-2	TRBJ2-5	TRBD1	NA	CASSSKHRGQETQYF	TGTGCCAGCAGCTCCAAGCACAGGGGCCAAGAGACCCAGTACTTC
TRBV5-1	TRBJ1-1	TRBD1	NA	CASSPARTGNTEAFF	TGCGCCAGCAGCCCTGCTCGGACAGGGAACACTGAAGCTTTCTTT
TRBV7-6	TRBJ2-7	TRBD2	few	CASSLATSGTTYEQYF	TGTGCCAGCAGCTTAGCAACTAGCGGGACCACCTACGAGCAGTACTTC
TRBV4-1	TRBJ2-5	NA	NA	CASSQEDMEGFKTQYF	TGCGCCAGCAGCCAAGAGGACATGGAGGGTTTTAAGACCCAGTACTTC
TRBV27	TRBJ1-1	NA	NA	CASRAPGCTEAFF	TGTGCCAGCAGAGCCCCCGGTTGCACTGAAGCTTTCTTT
TRBV13	TRBJ2-5	TRBD2	NA	CASSLGVMAGGRETQYF	TGTGCCAGCAGCTTAGGAGTTATGGCGGGAGGGCGAGAGACCCAGTACTTC
TRBV9	TRBJ2-3	TRBD2	NA	CASSARREGHTDTQYF	TGTGCCAGCAGCGCGCGTCGGGAGGGCCACACAGATACGCAGTATTTT
TRBV27	TRBJ2-5	TRBD1	once	CASVAVRGRETQYF	TGTGCCAGCGTAGCGGTCAGGGGGCGGGAGACCCAGTACTTC
TRBV5-1	TRBJ2-1	NA	NA	CASSMGLGGYNEQFF	TGCGCCAGCAGCATGGGACTGGGGGGTTACAATGAGCAGTTCTTC
TRBV7-2	TRBJ1-5	TRBD1	NA	CASSSLPGGARQSNQPQHF	TGTGCCAGCAGCTCACTCCCAGGGGGCGCTCGGCAAAGCAATCAGCCCCAGCATTTT
TRBV19	TRBJ2-3	NA	NA	CASSIERLATDTQYF	TGTGCCAGTAGTATAGAGCGGCTAGCCACAGATACGCAGTATTTT
TRBV6-5	TRBJ2-7	TRBD1	NA	CASSPLDRSYEQYF	TGTGCCAGCAGTCCCCTGGACAGGAGCTACGAGCAGTACTTC
TRBV4-3	TRBJ2-1	TRBD2	NA	CASSQDGGTSGRSSYNEQFF	TGCGCCAGCAGCCAAGATGGGGGGACTAGCGGGAGGAGCTCCTACAATGAGCAGTTCTTC
TRBV12-5	TRBJ2-7	NA	NA	CASGPGASGYPDSYEQYF	TGTGCTAGTGGGCCAGGGGCTAGCGGCTACCCTGACTCCTACGAGCAGTACTTC
TRBV6-5	TRBJ2-1	NA	NA	CASSPPTRIEQFF	TGTGCCAGCAGCCCCCCCACTAGGATCGAGCAGTTCTTC
TRBV5-4	TRBJ1-1	NA	NA	CASSPGPVGSTEAFF	TGTGCCAGCAGCCCAGGTCCCGTAGGGAGCACTGAAGCTTTCTTT
TRBV5-5	TRBJ2-7	NA	NA	CASSLINYEQYF	TGTGCCAGCAGCTTGATCAACTACGAGCAGTACTTC
TRBV29-1	TRBJ2-1	NA	NA	CSVELLGNYNEQFF	TGCAGCGTTGAACTTCTCGGGAACTACAATGAGCAGTTCTTC
TRBV10-3	TRBJ2-7	TRBD2	NA	CAISDPSWTSGNSYEQYF	TGTGCCATCAGTGATCCCTCGTGGACTAGCGGGAACTCCTACGAGCAGTACTTC
TRBV11-2	TRBJ2-3	TRBD2	few	CASSLAGTSGGDTQYF	TGTGCCAGCAGCTTAGCCGGGACTAGCGGGGGGGATACGCAGTATTTT
TRBV6-1	TRBJ2-7	TRBD2	NA	CASSEGGGGTWFYEQYF	TGTGCCAGCAGTGAAGGGGGGGGAGGCACTTGGTTTTACGAGCAGTACTTC
TRBV28	TRBJ2-2	NA	NA	CASSLIRSSTGELFF	TGTGCCAGCAGTTTAATCAGGTCGTCCACCGGGGAGCTGTTTTTT
TRBV4-3	TRBJ2-1	TRBD2	NA	CASSQGLAYNEQFF	TGCGCCAGCAGCCAAGGACTAGCGTACAATGAGCAGTTCTTC
TRBV5-4	TRBJ2-1	NA	NA	CASSPEGAALYNEQFF	TGTGCCAGCAGCCCGGAGGGAGCGGCACTATACAATGAGCAGTTCTTC
TRBV6-5	TRBJ2-7	NA	NA	CASSPPRAETYEQYF	TGTGCCAGCAGTCCCCCCAGGGCGGAAACCTACGAGCAGTACTTC
TRBV30	TRBJ2-7	TRBD1	NA	CAWSRRDRATYEQYF	TGTGCCTGGAGTCGTCGGGACAGGGCCACCTACGAGCAGTACTTC
TRBV18	TRBJ2-5	TRBD2	NA	CASCSGSSSETQYF	TGTGCCAGCTGTAGCGGGTCGTCTTCGGAGACCCAGTACTTC
TRBV4-1	TRBJ2-7	TRBD2	NA	CASSLGLAGVKYEQYF	TGCGCCAGCAGCCTGGGACTAGCGGGAGTCAAGTACGAGCAGTACTTC
TRBV27	TRBJ2-3	NA	NA	CASSSSRGSTDTQYF	TGTGCCAGCTCCTCCTCGCGCGGGAGCACAGATACGCAGTATTTT
TRBV30	TRBJ1-5	NA	NA	CAWSRALRGQPQHF	TGTGCCTGGAGTAGGGCCCTTCGGGGTCAGCCCCAGCATTTT
TRBV29-1	TRBJ2-2	NA	NA	CSVEGLSHRSDGELFF	TGCAGCGTTGAAGGTTTGAGCCACAGGTCTGACGGGGAGCTGTTTTTT
TRBV19	TRBJ1-5	TRBD1	NA	CASSIDLTGGLQPQHF	TGTGCCAGTAGTATAGATTTGACAGGGGGCCTTCAGCCCCAGCATTTT
TRBV27	TRBJ2-5	TRBD2	NA	CASRGPTSGKQETQYF	TGTGCCAGCAGAGGGCCTACTAGCGGTAAACAGGAGACCCAGTACTTC
TRBV27	TRBJ1-4	TRBD1	NA	CASSPGQGNEKLFF	TGTGCCAGCAGTCCAGGACAGGGGAATGAAAAACTGTTTTTT
TRBV10-1	TRBJ2-2	TRBD2	NA	CASSPSGPNTGELFF	TGCGCCAGCAGTCCTAGCGGCCCCAACACCGGGGAGCTGTTTTTT
TRBV19	TRBJ2-1	TRBD2	NA	CASTGLAGYNEQFF	TGTGCCAGTACCGGACTAGCAGGGTACAATGAGCAGTTCTTC
TRBV27	TRBJ1-5	TRBD1	NA	CASSSGQGRVRNQPQHF	TGTGCCAGCAGTTCGGGACAGGGGCGAGTAAGGAATCAGCCCCAGCATTTT
TRBV4-2	TRBJ1-1	NA	NA	CASSQVSVGTEAFF	TGTGCCAGCAGCCAAGTTAGCGTGGGAACTGAAGCTTTCTTT
TRBV30	TRBJ2-1	TRBD2	NA	CAWSPSGNSYNEQFF	TGTGCCTGGAGCCCCAGCGGGAACTCCTACAATGAGCAGTTCTTC
TRBV7-9	TRBJ2-1	TRBD1	NA	CASREPGTGFSNEQFF	TGTGCCAGCAGGGAACCCGGGACAGGGTTTAGCAATGAGCAGTTCTTC